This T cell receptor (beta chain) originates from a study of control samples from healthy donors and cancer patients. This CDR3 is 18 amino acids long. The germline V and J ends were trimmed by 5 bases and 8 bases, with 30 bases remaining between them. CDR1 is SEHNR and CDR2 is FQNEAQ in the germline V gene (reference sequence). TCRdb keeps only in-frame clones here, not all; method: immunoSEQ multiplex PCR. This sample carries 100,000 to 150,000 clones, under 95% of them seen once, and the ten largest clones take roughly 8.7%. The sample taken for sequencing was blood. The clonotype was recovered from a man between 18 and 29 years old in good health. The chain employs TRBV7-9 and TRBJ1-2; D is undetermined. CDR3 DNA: TGTGCCAGCAGCCAACCCGGGCCCGGAGCCACCGACCTTTGGGGCTACACCTTC. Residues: CASSQPGPGATDLWGYTF.